One sample yielded the 2 T cell receptor beta chains listed below, sequenced in a study of shared clonotypes between healthy human individuals. This table comes from immunoSEQ multiplex PCR, and its TCRdb copy is limited to in-frame clones, with some not included. The sample yields roughly 2.2 million clones, 93% seen once. The source material was naive CD4+ T cells from PBMCs. Noted subset: CD45RA+ positively selected. The receptor source for this set is a man aged 18 to 30 in good health. Some clones in this sample may be carry-over from other donors' samples.

This chain uses TRBV12-2 with TRBJ1-3. TRBV12-2 is listed as a pseudogene. This CDR3 has 13 amino acids. The CDR3 loop is CAPIGTAGNTIYF. CDR3 DNA: TGTGCTCCGATCGGGACTGCAGGAAACACCATATATTTT.

The V call is TRBV6-5, the J call TRBJ2-7; no reliable D call. The CDR3 covers 14 residues. Germline V gene data show CDR1 as MNHEY and CDR2 as SVGAGI. Deletions cut 6 bases from V and 2 bases from J, with 14 bases between. The CDR3 sequence: CASRARTVPYEQYF. The DNA of the CDR3 is TGTGCCAGCAGGGCCCGAACAGTACCCTACGAGCAGTACTTC.